The 7 T cell receptor beta chains below all came from one sample that was sequenced in a study of T cells in Graves' hyperthyroidism and ophthalmopathy. Amplification of TCR beta CDR3 regions was performed using RNA transcripts as template. Primed by the HTBI set, a first-round RT-PCR was run on the TCR CDR3. TCRdb re-analysed the multiplex PCR reads in MiXCR, keeping a single row per CDR3 protein. The sample carries about 560,000 distinct CDR3 sequences, 16% recorded once. Sequenced input: blood. Source of these receptors: a woman between 18 and 29 years old with Graves' hyperthyroidism.

This clonotype was seen more than once but under ten times. The chain recombines TRBV20-1 with TRBJ1-5, with D unresolved. V lost 3 bases and J lost 6, with 12 bases in between. CDR1 is DFQATT, CDR2 SNEGSKA, per germline (reference sequence). The CDR3 extends over 13 amino acids. The CDR3 here is CSASPGEGQPQHF. CDR3 nucleotide sequence: TGCAGTGCTAGCCCCGGGGAGGGTCAGCCCCAGCATTTT.

This clonotype occurred many times. J is TRBJ2-2 and V is TRBV12-5; D is perhaps TRBD1 (5 bases). The V end lost 6 bases, the J end lost 2 bases, and 10 bases lay between the germline ends. Germline CDR1 reads LGHNT; CDR2 reads FRNRAP. This CDR3 is 14 amino acids long. The CDR3 loop reads CASGGAGNTGELFF. DNA of the CDR3: TGTGCTAGTGGAGGGGCTGGCAACACCGGGGAGCTGTTTTTT.

A word on this clonotype: Being one base from a much bigger clone, this may be a read error. V and J are TRBV2 and TRBJ2-7, with TRBD2 matching 8 bases. CDR1 is SNHLY and CDR2 is FYNNEI in the germline V gene. The CDR3 length is 15 residues. The CDR3 DNA sequence: TGTGACAGCAGGGAAACTAGCGGACTTTCCTACGAGCAGTACTTC. Protein: CDSRETSGLSYEQYF.

This clonotype occurred a few times. V and J are TRBV12-3 or TRBV12-4 and TRBJ1-1, with D perhaps matching TRBD1 (6 bases). V was shortened by 5 bases and J by 6 bases, with 16 bases between the two germline ends. The CDR3 extends over 14 amino acids. Here the CDR3 reads CASSLLQGRAEAFF. The CDR3 nucleotides read TGTGCCAGCAGTCTTTTACAGGGTAGGGCTGAAGCTTTCTTT.

This clonotype was picked up a small number of times. The chain employs TRBV27 and TRBJ2-1; 9 bases are shared with TRBD2. This CDR3 region has 17 residues. Looked up from germline, CDR1 is MNHEY and CDR2 is SMNVEV (reference sequence). Losses at the gene ends were 5 bases for V and 4 bases for J; bases not matched to a gene: 12. The CDR3, as DNA: TGTGCCAGCAGTCCCGCGGAGGGTAGCGGGAGATACAATGAGCAGTTCTTC. This encodes CASSPAEGSGRYNEQFF.

Points on this clonotype: The conserved phenylalanine or tryptophan is not found at the CDR3 terminus, so this likely reflects a read error. The chain couples TRBV12-3 or TRBV12-4 to TRBJ2-7; no clear D. This CDR3 is built from 12 residues. Trimming pared 2 bases from V and 2 bases from J, leaving 4 bases between. CDR3 in amino acids: CASSLRAYEQYL. For the CDR3, the DNA is TGTGCCAGCAGTTTACGAGCCTACGAGCAGTACCTC.

This clonotype was seen a few times. The chain combines TRBV12-3 or TRBV12-4 with TRBJ2-5; 7 bases match TRBD1. The J segment lost 2 bases and the V segment lost 5 bases, leaving 11 bases of the junction unmatched. The CDR3 extends over 16 amino acids. This CDR3 is CASSHDGQERQETQYF. Here the CDR3 DNA reads TGTGCCAGCAGTCACGACGGACAGGAGCGGCAAGAGACCCAGTACTTC.